Listed here is a single T cell receptor (beta chain). Its antigen is not known. Germline V gene lookup returns CDR1 SGHRS and CDR2 YFSETQ. The V end lost 5 bases, the J end lost 2 bases, and 10 bases lay between the germline ends. The CDR3 runs to 13 residues. The entry originates in a study of a mutant IDH1 vaccine in newly diagnosed glioma. Whole-study context: The therapy given earlier, which was standard therapy, consisted of radiotherapy, temozolomide, or both, and most of the patients received both.

Libraries were prepared by immunoSEQ multiplex PCR; TCRdb keeps only in-frame clonotypes and omits some of them. Of over 50,000 clones listed, about 86% are singletons. Specified time point: week 5, during vaccination. All doses held 300 ug of mutant IDH1 20-mer peptide, with topical imiquimod. The chain is built from TRBV5-1 and TRBJ1-1, with no clear D. Sequences were derived from PBMCs, sampled from a glioma patient whose treatment included an IDH1 peptide vaccine. The sequence was obtained from a man aged 30 to 39 with glioma. CDR3 amino acids: CASSKDLNTEAFF. The CDR3 nucleotides are TGCGCCAGCAGTAAGGACCTCAACACTGAAGCTTTCTTT.